Following are 5 T cell receptor beta chains from one sample sequenced in a study of vaccination and CD4 T cells after COVID-19. These receptors have no identified antigens. Sequencing of the DNA from cultured CD4+ T cells was carried out with the Oncomine TCR Beta short-read assay. MiXCR, applied by TCRdb to the PCR reads, yields one record per CDR3 protein. The table includes tens of thousands of distinct CDR3 sequences, roughly three fifths detected once. Treatment described: approximately 10-day PBMC culture with coronavirus spike peptide pools or control peptides (ViraFEST assay). The sequenced sample consisted of CD4+ T cells from blood, cultured in vitro. These receptor sequences come from a human donor who had recovered from COVID-19.

V usage is TRBV20-1 and J usage is TRBJ2-3; TRBD2 agrees at 11 bases. The junction had 9 bases not matched to a gene; V was cut back by 1 base and J by 0 bases. The CDR3 extends over 18 amino acids. Looked up from germline, CDR1 is DFQATT and CDR2 is SNEGSKA (reference sequence). CDR3 region: CSARAPPGTSGSTDTQYF. In DNA, the CDR3 is TGCAGTGCTAGAGCTCCACCCGGGACTAGCGGCAGCACAGATACGCAGTATTTT.

This chain connects TRBV27 to TRBJ1-5, with D uncertain. The CDR3 sequence is 13 residues long. Per germline, CDR1 MNHEY and CDR2 SMNVEV (reference sequence). Trimming stripped 6 bases from V and 7 bases from J, with 13 bases between. The CDR3 sequence is CASSSSVGQPQHF. In nucleotides, the CDR3 is TGTGCCAGCAGCTCCAGTGTCGGACAGCCCCAGCATTTT.

The rearrangement joins TRBV7-2 to TRBJ1-5; the D is unclear. This CDR3 spans 12 amino acids. Germline V gene data show CDR1 as SGHTA and CDR2 as FQGNSA. V was cut by 3 bases and J by 11 bases, with 11 bases left in between. As DNA, the CDR3 is TGTGCCAGCAGCTTGGGAGGAATGGCCCAGCATTTT. It specifies CASSLGGMAQHF.

In its sample, this clonotype was seen a few times. The V and J genes are TRBV20-1 and TRBJ1-1, with 10 nucleotides matching TRBD1. The germline V gene encodes CDR1 DFQATT and CDR2 SNEGSKA (reference sequence). This CDR3 contains 13 residues. The V segment lost 6 bases and the J segment 4 bases; nucleotides outside the gene matches: 5. CDR3 amino acids: CSALTGGGTEAFF. CDR3 sequence (DNA): TGCAGTGCCCTGACAGGGGGCGGCACTGAAGCTTTCTTT.

The gene calls are TRBV5-4 and TRBJ2-3; TRBD2 matches 7 bases. The V gene end was trimmed by 3 bases and the J gene end by 5 bases; junction bases not matched to a gene: 9. The CDR3 has 15 amino acids. Germline V lookup: CDR1 SGHNT, CDR2 YYREEE (reference sequence). The CDR3: CASSSEGRAIDTQYF. In nucleotides, the CDR3 is TGTGCCAGCAGCTCCGAAGGGAGGGCCATAGATACGCAGTATTTT.